The source of this T cell receptor (beta chain) is a study of PD-1 blockade in classical Hodgkin lymphoma. Study-level background: The study gave patients nivolumab 3 mg/kg intravenously every 2 weeks.

TCRdb's table, derived via immunoSEQ multiplex PCR, lists solely in-frame clones and lacks some. Here the sample spans some 41,000 clones, 86% being singletons. This CDR3 is 13 amino acids long. The V gene end was trimmed by 4 bases and the J gene end by 8 bases; junction bases not matched to a gene: 5. CDR1 and CDR2 (germline): SGHRS, YFSETQ. As for this clone: Its specificity is not known.

Patients all relapsed after autologous stem cell transplantation, and there was variation in brentuximab vedotin exposure. Best responses were complete response, partial response or progressive disease. General study points: Newly diagnosed patients had baseline TCR diversity that was reportedly lower than that of healthy donors. Complete responders matched newly diagnosed patients in baseline diversity.

Sequencing used peripheral blood mononuclear cells (PBMCs), obtained before the second cycle of nivolumab. This chain joins TRBV5-1 and TRBJ2-1, with 8 bases lining up with TRBD1. The origin of this receptor is a human donor with classical Hodgkin lymphoma. The chain's CDR3 is CASSPQGAYEQFF. In DNA form, the CDR3 reads TGCGCCAGCAGCCCTCAGGGGGCGTATGAGCAGTTCTTC.